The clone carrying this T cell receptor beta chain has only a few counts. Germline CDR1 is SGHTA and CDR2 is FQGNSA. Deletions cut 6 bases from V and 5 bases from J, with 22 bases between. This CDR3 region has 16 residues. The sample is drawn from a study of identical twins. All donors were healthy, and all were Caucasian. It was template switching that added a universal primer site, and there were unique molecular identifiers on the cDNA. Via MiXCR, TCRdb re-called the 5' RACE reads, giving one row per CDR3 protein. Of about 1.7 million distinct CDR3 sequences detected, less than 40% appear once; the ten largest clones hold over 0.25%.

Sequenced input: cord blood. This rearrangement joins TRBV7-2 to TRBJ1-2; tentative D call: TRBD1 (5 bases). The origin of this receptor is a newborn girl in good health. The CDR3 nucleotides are TGTGCCAGCAGTCCAGGGATTTACTATGGGCCTTATGGCTACACCTTC. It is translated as CASSPGIYYGPYGYTF.